The rows below give T cell receptor beta chains drawn from one sample of a study of T cells in Graves' hyperthyroidism and ophthalmopathy. TCRdb re-derived calls from the multiplex PCR reads in MiXCR, one entry per CDR3 protein. The sample lists almost 350,000 distinct CDR3 sequences; roughly 18% were seen once. Material for sequencing was blood. These receptors were collected from a middle-aged woman with Graves' ophthalmopathy. Both conserved end residues are part of each CDR3. A D gene is named only where the DNA matches it firmly. Clone size is stated in some rows and not others, as once, few, many or a class when expanded.

D gene,V gene,CDR3 length,J gene,clone size,CDR3 DNA,CDR3 protein
TRBD1,TRBV6-2/TRBV6-3,15,TRBJ2-2,-,TGTGCCAGCAGCCCAGGGACAGTCGGCACCGGGGAGCTGTTTTTT,CASSPGTVGTGELFF
-,TRBV28,15,TRBJ1-1,-,TGTGCCAGCAGTGAGGGGAGTAAGGGGAACACTGAAGCTTTCTTT,CASSEGSKGNTEAFF
TRBD1,TRBV5-1,16,TRBJ2-2,many,TGCGCCAGCAGCTTGGGGACAGGGGATGGAACCGGGGAGCTGTTTTTT,CASSLGTGDGTGELFF
TRBD1,TRBV19,15,TRBJ2-7,many,TGTGCCAGTACCAGCCCGGGACAGGGGGTATTCGAGCAGTACTTC,CASTSPGQGVFEQYF
TRBD1,TRBV30,14,TRBJ1-2,many,TGTGCCTGGAGTTTAGGAGACAGGGACTATGGCTACACCTTC,CAWSLGDRDYGYTF
TRBD1,TRBV29-1,12,TRBJ2-7,many,TGCAGCGGCATGGGACAGCACTACGGGCAGTACTTC,CSGMGQHYGQYF
-,TRBV7-9,11,TRBJ2-7,many,TGTGCCAGCGCCACAGAGTACGAGCAGTACTTC,CASATEYEQYF
-,TRBV7-9,13,TRBJ1-1,many,TGTGCCAGCAGCCTACTACCCGGCCCCGAAGCTTTCTTT,CASSLLPGPEAFF
-,TRBV12-3/TRBV12-4,14,TRBJ1-2,many,TGTGCCAGCAGTCAAACTAGGGAGATCTATGGCTACACCTTC,CASSQTREIYGYTF
TRBD1,TRBV12-3/TRBV12-4,15,TRBJ1-3,many,TGTGCCAGCAGTCCGGGACAGAGATCTGGAAACACCATATATTTT,CASSPGQRSGNTIYF
-,TRBV6-2/TRBV6-3,17,TRBJ2-7,-,TGTGCCAGCAGTTTTGGTTTCCCTCCCTCTACCACCTACGAGCAGTACTTC,CASSFGFPPSTTYEQYF
TRBD1,TRBV2,14,TRBJ1-2,-,TGTGCCAGCAGAAAATATGGGACAGACTATGGCTACACCTTC,CASRKYGTDYGYTF
TRBD1,TRBV2,13,TRBJ1-4,many,TGTGCCAGCAGTGGGAGGACAGGGGAAAAACTGTTTTTT,CASSGRTGEKLFF
-,TRBV10-2,14,TRBJ2-7,many,TGCGCCACCGGACACTGGAATAGCTCCTACGAGCAGTACTTC,CATGHWNSSYEQYF
-,TRBV7-8,18,TRBJ2-4,many,TGTGCCAGCAGTTCTCGGGACGGGTTGGTTTTAGCCAAAAACATTCAGTACTTC,CASSSRDGLVLAKNIQYF
TRBD1,TRBV11-2,17,TRBJ1-2,few,TGTGCCAGCAGCTTATCATTCGGAGTGACAGGGGACTATGGCTACACCTTC,CASSLSFGVTGDYGYTF
-,TRBV29-1,14,TRBJ2-6,many,TGCAGCGTTGGTGAAGGGGCTGGGGCCAACGTCCTGACTTTC,CSVGEGAGANVLTF